The next 29 T cell receptor beta chains were all read from a single sample in a study of blood T cell repertoires in COVID-19. Data came from immunoSEQ multiplex PCR; TCRdb stores just in-frame clones and leaves some out. The table has around 240,000 clones, around 80% seen once. The material sequenced was peripheral blood. These receptors were collected from a woman older than 75 with acute or convalescent COVID-19.

The V and J genes are TRBV2 and TRBJ2-7; weak D call: TRBD1 (5 bases). CDR3 length equals 12 residues. Trimming stripped 8 bases from V and 4 bases from J, with 12 bases between. Germline loops: CDR1 SNHLY, CDR2 FYNNEI. The DNA of the CDR3 is TGTGCCAGCCAGATAACAGGTTACGAGCAGTACTTC. Encoded protein: CASQITGYEQYF.

The chain combines TRBV5-1 with TRBJ2-3, with D tentatively TRBD1 (6 bases). In germline, CDR1 is SGHRS, CDR2 YFSETQ. Trimming removed 4 bases at V and 1 base at J, with 13 bases between. The CDR3 totals 15 residues. This CDR3 is CASSTGTLGTDTQYF. As DNA, the CDR3 is TGCGCCAGCAGCACCGGGACACTCGGCACAGATACGCAGTATTTT.

The chain links TRBV11-2 to TRBJ2-5, with D possibly TRBD1 on 5 matching bases. V was shortened by 3 bases and J by 1 base, with 9 bases between the two germline ends. Germline V lookup: CDR1 SGHAT, CDR2 FQNNGV. This CDR3 is built from 14 residues. The CDR3 DNA is TGTGCCAGCAGCTTCCGACAGATCCAAGAGACCCAGTACTTC. This sequence encodes CASSFRQIQETQYF.

The V gene is TRBV5-1, the J gene TRBJ1-1, with 7 bases matching TRBD1. The CDR3 runs to 16 residues. Germline CDR1 SGHRS, CDR2 YFSETQ. The junction had 12 bases not matched to a gene; V was cut back by 2 bases and J by 5 bases. CDR3 amino acids: CASSFGQGGPGTEAFF. CDR3 sequence (DNA): TGCGCCAGCAGCTTTGGTCAGGGGGGCCCCGGGACTGAAGCTTTCTTT.

The chain joins TRBV6-5 to TRBJ2-7, with a weak D call TRBD2 (6 bases). This CDR3 has 15 residues. Germline V CDR1 and CDR2: MNHEY, SVGAGI. Trimming left V 6 bases short and J 0 bases short, with 15 bases between. CDR3 in DNA: TGTGCCAGCAGGAAGGGTAGCGGTAGCTCCTACGAGCAGTACTTC. Translation gives CASRKGSGSSYEQYF.

This chain uses TRBV3-1 (or the pseudogene TRBV3-2) with TRBJ2-1, with 9 positions matching TRBD1. The V segment lost 2 bases and the J segment 8 bases; nucleotides outside the gene matches: 7. The CDR3 has 15 residues. CDR1 is LGHDT, CDR2 YNNKEL, per germline (reference sequence). The CDR3 nucleotides are TGTGCCAGCAGCCAATCGGGACAGGGTTTATATGAGCAGTTCTTC. Its translation is CASSQSGQGLYEQFF.

The gene calls are TRBV4-3 and TRBJ2-5, with D possibly TRBD2 on 5 matching bases. This CDR3 contains 15 residues. V lost 1 base and J 2 bases, leaving 11 bases between the germline ends. CDR1 is LGHNA, CDR2 YSLEER, per germline. Here the CDR3 reads CASSQGLEGQETQYF. The DNA for the CDR3 is TGCGCCAGCAGCCAAGGCCTCGAGGGTCAAGAGACCCAGTACTTC.

The rearrangement links TRBV5-1 to TRBJ1-2; D is perhaps TRBD1 (6 bases). The CDR3 extends over 14 amino acids. Deletions cut 1 base from V and 1 base from J, with 8 bases between. Per the germline V gene, CDR1 is SGHRS and CDR2 is YFSETQ. CDR3 bases: TGCGCCAGCAGCTTGAGCAGGGGTAACTATGGCTACACCTTC. It codes for CASSLSRGNYGYTF. Based on the CDR3 plus reference TRBV5-1 and TRBJ1-2, the full variable domain is KAGVTQTPRYLIKTRGQQVTLSCSPISGHRSVSWYQQTPGQGLQFLFEYFSETQRNKGNFPGRFSGRQFSNSRSEMNVSTLELGDSALYLCASSLSRGNYGYTFGSGTRLTVV.

The chain combines TRBV7-2 with TRBJ2-2, with D perhaps matching TRBD2 (6 bases). This CDR3 is built from 17 residues. Trimming pared 1 base from V and 2 bases from J, leaving 14 bases between. Germline CDR1 and CDR2: SGHTA and FQGNSA. CDR3 DNA sequence: TGTGCCAGCAGCTTAGGGCGTTGGGGGGTCAACACCGGGGAGCTGTTTTTT. Protein product: CASSLGRWGVNTGELFF.

The chain combines TRBV5-1 with TRBJ2-1; 9 nucleotides line up with TRBD2. The CDR3 consists of 15 residues. With 7 bases clipped from V and 3 bases from J, the junction kept 8 bases outside the gene matches. CDR1 is SGHRS and CDR2 is YFSETQ in the germline V gene. In nucleotides, the CDR3 is TGCGCCAGCCGTTTCATAGCGGGAGACTACAATGAGCAGTTCTTC. Amino acids: CASRFIAGDYNEQFF. Full variable domain (rest looked up from reference TRBV5-1 and TRBJ2-1): KAGVTQTPRYLIKTRGQQVTLSCSPISGHRSVSWYQQTPGQGLQFLFEYFSETQRNKGNFPGRFSGRQFSNSRSEMNVSTLELGDSALYLCASRFIAGDYNEQFFGPGTRLTVL.

Many counts were recorded for this clone. The rearrangement joins TRBV11-2 to TRBJ2-3, with 9 bases matching TRBD1. Germline CDR1 SGHAT, CDR2 FQNNGV. The CDR3 covers 15 residues. V lost 4 bases and J lost 5; bases outside the gene matches: 7. The CDR3: CASSSYRGRGDTQYF. The CDR3 bases are TGTGCCAGCAGCTCATACAGGGGGCGGGGAGATACGCAGTATTTT.

The chain couples TRBV9 to TRBJ1-2; no definite D call. From germline, CDR1 is SGDLS and CDR2 YYNGEE. Deletions cut 7 bases from V and 8 bases from J, with 15 bases between. The CDR3 totals 12 residues. The CDR3 protein is CASRPSAGGYTF. The CDR3 nucleotides read TGTGCCAGCCGGCCTTCTGCGGGCGGCTACACCTTC.

The chain is built from TRBV5-1 and TRBJ2-3; no reliable D call. The V end was cut by 7 bases, the J end by 0 bases, with 6 bases between. Germline V gene data show CDR1 as SGHRS and CDR2 as YFSETQ. The CDR3 spans 12 residues. The CDR3 loop is CASAASTDTQYF. The CDR3 DNA is TGCGCCAGCGCGGCTAGCACAGATACGCAGTATTTT.

This clone was counted a single time. V and J are TRBV28 and TRBJ2-1, with 12 bases matching TRBD2. The J segment lost 8 bases and the V segment lost 5 bases, leaving 7 bases of the junction unmatched. The CDR3 loop spans 15 amino acids. CDR1 is MDHEN, CDR2 SYDVKM, per germline. CDR3 nucleotides: TGTGCCAGCAGTCAGACTAGCGGGGGTTTAGATGAGCAGTTCTTC. Translation: CASSQTSGGLDEQFF.

This sequence joins TRBV7-2 and TRBJ1-1; the match to TRBD1 covers 7 bases. The CDR3 is made up of 15 amino acids. V lost 1 base, J lost 4 bases, and 6 bases stayed unmatched. Germline CDR1 is SGHTA and CDR2 is FQGNSA. Here the CDR3 DNA reads TGTGCCAGCAGCTTAGGAGGGGGCGTTGGCACTGAAGCTTTCTTT. The encoded protein is CASSLGGGVGTEAFF.

The chain combines TRBV7-6 with TRBJ2-7, with TRBD2 matching over 7 bases. The germline gives CDR1 SGHVS, CDR2 FNYEAQ. This CDR3 contains 14 residues. Losses at the gene ends were 5 bases for V and 2 bases for J; bases not matched to a gene: 6. CDR3 in DNA: TGTGCCAGCAGCGAGCGGGACGGACCCTACGAGCAGTACTTC. It specifies CASSERDGPYEQYF.

The genes are TRBV7-2 and TRBJ2-3, with D perhaps TRBD1 (6 bases). The V end was cut by 4 bases, the J end by 2 bases, with 16 bases between. The germline V gene has CDR1 SGHTA and CDR2 FQGNSA. The CDR3 consists of 16 residues. The CDR3 loop reads CASSSDRRQITDTQYF. CDR3 in DNA: TGTGCCAGCAGCTCAGACAGGCGCCAAATCACAGATACGCAGTATTTT.

V and J are TRBV6-5 and TRBJ2-5; 11 nucleotides line up with TRBD1. The CDR3 has 13 amino acids. V was pared by 6 bases and J by 5 bases, with 2 bases of the junction left unmatched. Germline V gives CDR1 MNHEY, CDR2 SVGAGI. CDR3 DNA: TGTGCCAGCAGCCGGGACAGGGGGGAGACCCAGTACTTC. Its protein is CASSRDRGETQYF.

This chain uses TRBV9 with TRBJ2-1, with 9 bases aligning to TRBD1. The CDR3 sequence is 16 residues long. Germline-derived CDR1 and CDR2 are SGDLS and YYNGEE. V dropped 3 bases and J dropped 3; count of bases not matched to a gene: 7. The CDR3: CASSAPGTGSYNEQFF. The DNA of the CDR3 is TGTGCCAGCAGCGCCCCCGGGACAGGGAGCTACAATGAGCAGTTCTTC. The entire variable domain, with the rest obtained from reference TRBV9 and TRBJ2-1, is as follows: DSGVTQTPKHLITATGQRVTLRCSPRSGDLSVYWYQQSLDQGLQFLIQYYNGEERAKGNILERFSAQQFPDLHSELNLSSLELGDSALYFCASSAPGTGSYNEQFFGPGTRLTVL.

This sequence joins TRBV5-5 and TRBJ2-5; 8 bases match TRBD2. The germline V gene encodes CDR1 SGHKS and CDR2 YYEKEE (reference sequence). The V and J ends lost 2 bases and 5 bases, in that order; junction bases with no gene match: 5. The CDR3 spans 14 residues. The CDR3, as DNA: TGTGCCAGCAGCTTCTCTAGCGGGCTGGAGACCCAGTACTTC. Translating it yields CASSFSSGLETQYF.

The V call is TRBV29-1, the J call TRBJ2-3; possible D gene TRBD2, 7 bases. Germline V CDR1 and CDR2: SQVTM, ANQGSEA. V was trimmed by 6 bases and J by 3 bases, leaving 13 bases between them. The CDR3 covers 13 residues. CDR3 in DNA: TGCAGCGTGGAGGGGGGGGGAACAGATACGCAGTATTTT. Translated, it gives CSVEGGGTDTQYF.

The gene calls are TRBV5-1 and TRBJ1-4; D is uncertain. CDR1 and CDR2 (germline): SGHRS, YFSETQ. The CDR3 sequence is 15 residues long. V shed 0 bases and J shed 10 bases, with 16 bases lying between them. The CDR3 nucleotides read TGCGCCAGCAGCTTGGATTTGAGTGAGATTGGAAAACTGTTTTTT. Translated: CASSLDLSEIGKLFF. The full variable domain, its missing parts supplied by reference TRBV5-1 and TRBJ1-4, is KAGVTQTPRYLIKTRGQQVTLSCSPISGHRSVSWYQQTPGQGLQFLFEYFSETQRNKGNFPGRFSGRQFSNSRSEMNVSTLELGDSALYLCASSLDLSEIGKLFFGSGTQLSVL.

V usage is TRBV19 and J usage is TRBJ1-1; D is perhaps TRBD1 (6 bases). The CDR3 consists of 13 residues. CDR1 LNHDA and CDR2 SQIVND come from the germline V gene (reference sequence). V lost 5 bases and J 6 bases, leaving 13 bases between the germline ends. The CDR3 protein is CASSATGLSEAFF. The CDR3 DNA is TGTGCCAGTAGTGCAACAGGGTTGTCTGAAGCTTTCTTT.

The chain combines TRBV5-1 with TRBJ2-7; TRBD2 agrees at 9 bases. The germline V gene has CDR1 SGHRS and CDR2 YFSETQ. V trimming: 3 bases; J trimming: 5 bases; junction bases outside the gene matches: 6. CDR3 length equals 14 residues. Written as DNA, the CDR3 is TGCGCCAGCAGCTATATAGCGGGAGCCGACGAGCAGTACTTC. Its translation: CASSYIAGADEQYF.

The rearrangement uses TRBV27 and TRBJ1-1, with D uncertain. The ends were cut back, 3 bases at V and 2 bases at J, with 7 bases in the middle. The CDR3 sequence is 13 residues long. The germline gives CDR1 MNHEY, CDR2 SMNVEV (reference sequence). CDR3 amino acids: CASSFALNTEAFF. CDR3 in DNA: TGTGCCAGCAGTTTCGCGCTAAACACTGAAGCTTTCTTT.

The chain employs TRBV10-3 and TRBJ1-5; a weak D match, TRBD1 (5 bases). V was clipped by 10 bases and J by 0 bases, with 19 bases between them. Germline values: CDR1 ENHRY, CDR2 SYGVKD. The CDR3 consists of 16 residues. The CDR3 here is CATRTSGGDSNQPQHF. DNA for the CDR3: TGTGCCACCCGGACATCTGGAGGGGATAGCAATCAGCCCCAGCATTTT.

The rearrangement uses TRBV4-1 and TRBJ1-6; 9 bases align to TRBD1. Germline CDR1 MGHRA, CDR2 YSYEKL. The CDR3 has 16 residues. V was clipped by 1 base and J by 10 bases; unmatched bases: 8. CDR3 DNA: TGCGCCAGCAGCCAAGGGGGACAGGGATTTTTGTCACCCCTCCACTTT. Amino acids: CASSQGGQGFLSPLHF.

A few counts support this clone. This chain connects TRBV4-3 to TRBJ1-2; 9 nucleotides match TRBD1. Unmatched junction bases numbered 6, after V lost 4 bases and J lost 6 bases. Germline CDR1 is LGHNA and CDR2 is YSLEER. The CDR3 spans 14 residues. The CDR3 sequence: CASSPRTGGDGYTF. The CDR3 DNA sequence: TGCGCCAGCAGCCCCCGAACAGGGGGCGATGGCTACACCTTC.

DNA of the CDR3: TGTGCCAGCAGCTTGAACAGGGGCTGGACTGAAGCTTTCTTT. Its translation: CASSLNRGWTEAFF. V usage is TRBV5-5 and J usage is TRBJ1-1, with 7 bases that match TRBD1. V trimming: 1 base; J trimming: 5 bases; junction bases outside the gene matches: 5. This CDR3 is built from 14 residues. Germline V gives CDR1 SGHKS, CDR2 YYEKEE (reference sequence).